What follows are 30 T cell receptor beta chains derived from one specimen sequenced in a study of blood T cells in healthy people across ages. Sample-barcoded 5' priming and a J-beta primer mix drove a second PCR of roughly 6 to 12 cycles. Using its own MiXCR run on the 5' RACE reads, TCRdb lists one record per CDR3 protein. The sample includes 1.5 million to 1.8 million distinct CDR3 sequences, about 42% of them seen just once. Sequenced input: blood. The receptors come from a woman between 18 and 30 years old in good health.

Only a few counts were recorded for this clonotype. V is TRBV5-1 and J is TRBJ2-1; TRBD2 agrees at 10 bases. Germline loops: CDR1 SGHRS, CDR2 YFSETQ. V shed 2 bases and J 5 bases; nucleotides not matched to a gene: 4. CDR3 length: 15 residues. The CDR3 reads CASSFIAGGHNEQFF. In DNA form, the CDR3 reads TGCGCCAGCAGCTTTATAGCGGGAGGCCACAATGAGCAGTTCTTC. Combining the CDR3 with reference TRBV5-1 and TRBJ2-1 gives the whole variable domain KAGVTQTPRYLIKTRGQQVTLSCSPISGHRSVSWYQQTPGQGLQFLFEYFSETQRNKGNFPGRFSGRQFSNSRSEMNVSTLELGDSALYLCASSFIAGGHNEQFFGPGTRLTVL.

This clonotype was observed at least ten times. This chain links TRBV6-2 or TRBV6-3 with TRBJ2-7; D unclear. Trimming left V 0 bases short and J 3 bases short, with 18 bases between. This CDR3 region has 17 residues. The germline V gene encodes CDR1 MNHEY and CDR2 SVGEGT. In DNA, the CDR3 is TGTGCCAGCAGTTACTCGACCCAGGAGACACCCATCTACGAGCAGTACTTC. It is translated as CASSYSTQETPIYEQYF.

The sample holds a few counts of this clonotype. This chain joins TRBV9 and TRBJ1-1; no clear D. The CDR3 is 16 amino acids. Per germline, CDR1 SGDLS and CDR2 YYNGEE. V lost 0 bases to trimming and J lost 1 base, with 13 bases between them. The DNA of the CDR3 is TGTGCCAGCAGCGTAGGTTCGGTCGCGGGGAACACTGAAGCTTTCTTT. Protein sequence: CASSVGSVAGNTEAFF.

This clonotype was counted only a few times. The rearrangement uses TRBV7-2 and TRBJ2-7; TRBD2 aligns across 10 bases. After removal of 5 bases from V and 0 bases from J, the junction contained 4 bases not matched to a gene. Germline values: CDR1 SGHTA, CDR2 FQGNSA. The CDR3 loop spans 15 amino acids. Here the CDR3 reads CASSMGLASSYEQYF. As DNA, the CDR3 is TGTGCCAGCAGCATGGGACTAGCGTCCTCCTACGAGCAGTACTTC.

In its sample, this clonotype was seen a few times. V usage is TRBV7-3 and J usage is TRBJ1-1; tentatively, D is TRBD1 (6 bases). Germline assignment: CDR1 SGHTA and CDR2 FQGTGA. The CDR3 length is 14 residues. The V end was cut by 0 bases, the J end by 5 bases, with 10 bases between. DNA of the CDR3: TGTGCCAGCAGCTTAACAGGGACAAGGACTGAAGCTTTCTTT. Translated: CASSLTGTRTEAFF.

The gene calls are TRBV12-3 or TRBV12-4 and TRBJ2-7, with unresolved D. The DNA matches TRBJ2-4 better at its end, which makes the J call doubtful. The CDR3 spans 13 residues. The CDR3 loop reads CASSSLLENIQYF. In DNA form, the CDR3 reads TGTGCCAGCAGTTCCCTGCTAGAAAACATTCAGTACTTC.

The chain uses TRBV20-1 and TRBJ2-7; D possibly corresponds to TRBD2 (6 bases). This CDR3 is 14 amino acids long. V gave up 2 bases and J gave up 2 bases, with 13 bases separating them. Germline V lookup: CDR1 DFQATT, CDR2 SNEGSKA (reference sequence). The CDR3 nucleotides read TGCAGTGCTAGACCGTCTAGCGAACCCTACGAGCAGTACTTC. It encodes CSARPSSEPYEQYF.

The rearrangement links TRBV27 to TRBJ1-5; D is undetermined. Trimming stripped 5 bases from V and 4 bases from J, with 15 bases between. Looked up from germline, CDR1 is MNHEY and CDR2 is SMNVEV (reference sequence). The CDR3 contains 15 residues. The CDR3 DNA reads TGTGCCAGCAGTCCCCTCGGGGATAGGAATCAGCCCCAGCATTTT. Amino acids: CASSPLGDRNQPQHF.

The chain has TRBV4-3 and TRBJ2-5; D call uncertain. The CDR3 is 15 residues long. CDR1 and CDR2 (germline): LGHNA, YSLEER. V was clipped by 4 bases and J by 0 bases, with 12 bases between them. In DNA form, the CDR3 reads TGCGCCAGCAGCCGGCAGGCCGAGTACCAAGAGACCCAGTACTTC. Its protein is CASSRQAEYQETQYF.

The V gene is TRBV20-1, the J gene TRBJ1-4; tentatively, D is TRBD1 (6 bases). V shed 0 bases and J shed 8 bases, with 16 bases lying between them. Looked up from germline, CDR1 is DFQATT and CDR2 is SNEGSKA (reference sequence). There are 15 residues in the CDR3. In DNA form, the CDR3 reads TGCAGTGCTAGAGATAAGGCAGGGGACTGGGAAAAACTGTTTTTT. This gives the protein CSARDKAGDWEKLFF.

Details on this clonotype: The junction departs from the called germline gene at one end, perhaps through a read error. The rearrangement joins TRBV5-1 to TRBJ2-3, with D perhaps matching TRBD1 (5 bases). Per germline, CDR1 SGHRS and CDR2 YFSETQ. CDR3 length: 14 amino acids. The CDR3 protein is CASSLAQGTDTPYF. The CDR3 bases are TGCGCCAGCAGCTTGGCCCAGGGCACAGATACGCCGTATTTT.

V usage is TRBV15 and J usage is TRBJ1-4; D is possibly TRBD1 (6 bases). The CDR3 covers 16 residues. Trimming removed 0 bases from V and 7 bases from J, with 15 bases in between. Germline loops: CDR1 LNHNV, CDR2 YYDKDF (reference sequence). The CDR3 sequence is CATSRERGGDAEKLFF. In DNA form, the CDR3 reads TGTGCCACCAGCAGAGAGAGGGGGGGCGATGCTGAAAAACTGTTTTTT.

This clonotype was picked up many times. The CDR3 DNA reads TGCAGCGTTGCCCGGAGACTGAGCTCCTACGAGCAGTACTTC. Protein: CSVARRLSSYEQYF. V and J are TRBV29-1 and TRBJ2-7; no firm D call. The CDR3 sequence is 14 residues long. The V gene's germline CDR1 is SQVTM and CDR2 ANQGSEA. Between the trimmed V and J ends, which lost 4 bases and 0 bases, there was a span of 13 bases.

The chain employs TRBV29-1 and TRBJ1-2; 8 nucleotides agree with TRBD1. The J segment lost 7 bases and the V segment lost 1 base, leaving 5 bases of the junction unmatched. There are 13 residues in the CDR3. The germline V gene encodes CDR1 SQVTM and CDR2 ANQGSEA. The DNA for the CDR3 is TGCAGCGTTGAAGGGACAGGGTGGGGTGGCTACACCTTC. This codes for CSVEGTGWGGYTF.

V is TRBV4-1 and J is TRBJ2-3; D possibly corresponds to TRBD2 (5 bases). The germline gives CDR1 MGHRA, CDR2 YSYEKL. V was shortened by 4 bases and J by 5 bases, with 10 bases between the two germline ends. The CDR3 sequence is 13 residues long. The CDR3 nucleotides read TGCGCCAGCAGCCGGAAGGGAGAAGATACGCAGTATTTT. Translated: CASSRKGEDTQYF.

V is TRBV7-2 and J is TRBJ2-3; D gene uncertain. This CDR3 is 15 amino acids long. Germline CDR1 is SGHTA and CDR2 is FQGNSA. V was pared by 1 base and J by 2 bases, with 10 bases between. The CDR3, as DNA: TGTGCCAGCAGCTTAGTTCCGCATGACACAGATACGCAGTATTTT. Its translation is CASSLVPHDTDTQYF.

J is TRBJ2-1 and V is TRBV20-1, with 12 bases fitting TRBD2. The junction had 14 bases not matched to a gene; V was cut back by 1 base and J by 10 bases. Germline CDR1 reads DFQATT; CDR2 reads SNEGSKA (reference sequence). The CDR3 runs 17 residues. CDR3 DNA: TGCAGTGCTAGAGCCCACCCGGCTAGCGGGAGGGCATACGAGCAGTTCTTC. As protein: CSARAHPASGRAYEQFF.

This sequence joins TRBV27 and TRBJ1-2; TRBD1 agrees at 7 bases. Per the germline V gene, CDR1 is MNHEY and CDR2 is SMNVEV (reference sequence). The CDR3 extends over 15 amino acids. V lost 5 bases and J lost 4; bases outside the gene matches: 10. The DNA for the CDR3 is TGTGCCAGCAGTCCCCTCCTGACAGGGATCTATGGCTACACCTTC. It yields the protein CASSPLLTGIYGYTF.

In the case of this clonotype: Relative to the germline gene, one junction end is altered; a read error may explain this. The chain links TRBV12-3 or TRBV12-4 to TRBJ2-1, with TRBD2 identical over 7 bases. The CDR3 spans 17 residues. This CDR3 is CVSSFVPMRESRDEQFF. In DNA, the CDR3 is TGTGTCAGCAGTTTCGTCCCCATGCGGGAGAGTCGGGATGAGCAGTTCTTC.

The chain joins TRBV20-1 to TRBJ2-7; TRBD2 matches at 11 bases. There are 14 residues in the CDR3. Germline V gene sequence: CDR1 DFQATT, CDR2 SNEGSKA (reference sequence). V lost 5 bases, J lost 4 bases, and 7 bases stayed unmatched. The CDR3 coding sequence is TGCAGTGCTTATAGCGGGAGGGCCGGGTACGAGCAGTACTTC. Protein sequence: CSAYSGRAGYEQYF.

The chain is built from TRBV18 and TRBJ1-5; 9 bases map to TRBD1. The CDR3 spans 17 residues. Germline CDR1 reads KGHSH; CDR2 reads LQKENI. Unmatched junction bases numbered 6, after V lost 2 bases and J lost 1 base. CDR3 bases: TGTGCCAGCTCACCAAACGACAGGGGGTTCAGCAATCAGCCCCAGCATTTT. This encodes CASSPNDRGFSNQPQHF.

This clonotype was found a few times. V gene TRBV7-2 combines with J gene TRBJ2-7; D is unresolved. Trimming took 5 bases from V and 7 from J, leaving 21 bases between them. CDR1 and CDR2 (germline): SGHTA, FQGNSA. This CDR3 region has 15 residues. The CDR3 DNA reads as TGTGCCAGCAGCCCGCCAGGAGACCCCTACAATGAGCAGTACTTC. Protein: CASSPPGDPYNEQYF.

The rearrangement joins TRBV2 to TRBJ2-6; 7 nucleotides match TRBD2. The CDR3 consists of 16 residues. J was trimmed by 4 bases and V by 7 bases; bases with no gene match: 10. Germline V gene data show CDR1 as SNHLY and CDR2 as FYNNEI. The CDR3 spells CASTMYREAGANVLTF. The CDR3 DNA sequence: TGTGCCAGCACAATGTATCGGGAGGCCGGGGCCAACGTCCTGACTTTC.

This chain links TRBV28 with TRBJ1-2; D gene uncertain. V was pared by 3 bases and J by 6 bases, with 17 bases between. This CDR3 has 15 residues. Germline assignment: CDR1 MDHEN and CDR2 SYDVKM. CDR3 in amino acids: CASSFKDGLLHGYTF. As DNA, the CDR3 is TGTGCCAGCAGTTTCAAGGACGGACTCCTCCATGGCTACACCTTC.

J is TRBJ2-1 and V is TRBV30; no clear D. CDR1 is GTSNPN and CDR2 is SVGIG in the germline V gene (reference sequence). The CDR3 runs 11 residues. Between the trimmed V and J ends, which lost 0 bases and 13 bases, there was a span of 10 bases. DNA for the CDR3: TGTGCCTGGAGTGTAGAGGAGACCCAGTTCTTC. It yields the protein CAWSVEETQFF. Full variable domain (remainder filled in from reference TRBV30 and TRBJ2-1): SQTIHQWPATLVQPVGSPLSLECTVEGTSNPNLYWYRQAAGRGLQLLFYSVGIGQISSEVPQNLSASRPQDRQFILSSKKLLLSDSGFYLCAWSVEETQFFGPGTRLTVL.

The V and J genes are TRBV29-1 and TRBJ2-7, with 12 bases aligning to TRBD2. V dropped 4 bases and J dropped 4; count of bases not matched to a gene: 5. Germline V gene sequence: CDR1 SQVTM, CDR2 ANQGSEA. This CDR3 has 14 amino acids. The chain's CDR3 is CSVGLAGAFYEQYF. The DNA of the CDR3 is TGCAGCGTTGGACTAGCGGGAGCTTTTTACGAGCAGTACTTC.

About this clonotype: A junction end diverges from the germline sequence, so it may reflect a read error. The J gene is TRBJ1-4, the V gene TRBV9; D gene ambiguous. This CDR3 is built from 15 residues. CDR1 and CDR2 (germline): SGDLS, YYNGEE. CDR3 coding DNA: TGTGCCAGCAGCGTGTACACCTCAACTAATGGAAAACTGTTTTTT. This codes for CASSVYTSTNGKLFF.

This chain connects TRBV6-2 or TRBV6-3 to TRBJ1-4; unclear D gene. The germline CDR1 and CDR2 sequences are MNHEY and SVGEGT. The CDR3 is 14 residues long. Trimming cost V 6 bases and J 7 bases, with 15 bases left between them. The DNA for the CDR3 is TGTGCCAGCAGCCGGACCTGGTCCCCTGAAAAACTGTTTTTT. It is translated as CASSRTWSPEKLFF.

The rearrangement links TRBV4-1 to TRBJ1-6; D may be TRBD1 (5 bases). The germline V and J ends were trimmed by 2 bases and 0 bases, with 14 bases remaining between them. The CDR3 is 18 residues long. Germline CDR1 is MGHRA and CDR2 is YSYEKL. CDR3 nucleotide sequence: TGCGCCAGCAGCCAATTCAGAGGGGCGTACTCCTATAATTCACCCCTCCACTTT. Translation gives CASSQFRGAYSYNSPLHF.

The chain has TRBV9 and TRBJ2-3; possibly TRBD2 for D (6 bases). The V gene's germline CDR1 is SGDLS and CDR2 YYNGEE. V was cut by 3 bases and J by 1 base, with 18 bases left in between. This CDR3 has 17 amino acids. The CDR3 loop is CASSAVGSGVGTDTQYF. CDR3 DNA sequence: TGTGCCAGCAGCGCCGTCGGGTCGGGGGTCGGCACAGATACGCAGTATTTT.